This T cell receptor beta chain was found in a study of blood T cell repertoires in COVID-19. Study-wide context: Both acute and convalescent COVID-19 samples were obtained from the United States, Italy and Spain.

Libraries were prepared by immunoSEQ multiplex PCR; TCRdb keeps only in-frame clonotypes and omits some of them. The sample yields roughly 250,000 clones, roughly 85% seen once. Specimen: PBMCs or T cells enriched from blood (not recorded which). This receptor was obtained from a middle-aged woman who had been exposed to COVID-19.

The CDR3 nucleotides read TGCGCCAGCAGCCAAGAGGCAGCCAGAGGGGAGACCCAGTACTTC. This encodes CASSQEAARGETQYF. V usage is TRBV4-3 and J usage is TRBJ2-5; D is possibly TRBD2 (5 bases). The V end lost 0 bases, the J end lost 5 bases, and 13 bases lay between the germline ends. This CDR3 spans 15 amino acids. Germline V gene sequence: CDR1 LGHNA, CDR2 YSLEER.